Each of the 25 T cell receptor beta chains below was sequenced from the same sample in a study of T cell repertoires in cytomegalovirus infection. What these receptors recognize is not known. Each CDR3 protein gets one entry after TCRdb re-called the reads with MiXCR. The sample shows fewer than 950,000 distinct CDR3 sequences, about 30% of them seen only once. This material consisted of cultured CD8+ T cells from PBMCs, taken from culture after CMV antigen stimulation. The receptors shown here come from a human donor in good health (CMV status not recorded). Some clones in this sample may be carry-over from other donors' samples.

This clonotype was detected only a few times. The rearrangement links TRBV9 to TRBJ2-5, with 7 bases lining up with TRBD2. Germline V CDR1 and CDR2: SGDLS, YYNGEE. The junction had 12 bases not matched to a gene; V was cut back by 0 bases and J by 4 bases. This CDR3 is 17 amino acids long. The CDR3 DNA follows: TGTGCCAGCAGCGTAGCTTTTGGACTAGGGTTATCAGAGACCCAGTACTTC. It yields the protein CASSVAFGLGLSETQYF.

This clonotype was observed a few times. The chain uses TRBV6-5 and TRBJ1-2; 7 nucleotides match TRBD1. The CDR3 length is 14 residues. Trimming cost V 1 base and J 7 bases; bases outside gene matches: 6. Germline CDR1 reads MNHEY; CDR2 reads SVGAGI. The DNA for the CDR3 is TGTGCCAGCAGTTACTTGGGACAGTACATTGGCTACACCTTC. Protein product: CASSYLGQYIGYTF.

This clonotype came up a few times. The J gene is TRBJ1-3, the V gene TRBV5-1, with a weak D call TRBD1 (6 bases). Deletions cut 4 bases from V and 1 base from J, with 9 bases between. CDR1 is SGHRS, CDR2 YFSETQ, per germline. The CDR3 contains 14 residues. As DNA, the CDR3 is TGCGCCAGCAGCACGACAGGATCTGGAAACACCATATATTTT. This sequence encodes CASSTTGSGNTIYF.

The gene calls are TRBV4-1 and TRBJ2-1, with D possibly TRBD1 on 5 matching bases. Germline CDR1 MGHRA, CDR2 YSYEKL. V lost 3 bases and J 0 bases, leaving 9 bases between the germline ends. The CDR3 totals 15 residues. The CDR3 here is CASSQTAPSYNEQFF. For the CDR3, the DNA is TGCGCCAGCAGCCAGACAGCGCCCTCCTACAATGAGCAGTTCTTC.

This clonotype came up many times. J is TRBJ2-1 and V is TRBV6-1; D gene ambiguous. Per germline, CDR1 MNHNS and CDR2 SASEGT. Between the trimmed V and J ends, which lost 1 base and 5 bases, there was a span of 15 bases. The CDR3 is made up of 16 amino acids. The DNA for the CDR3 is TGTGCCAGCAGTGAAGTGAGAGCAAAGGGCAACAATGAGCAGTTCTTC. This gives the protein CASSEVRAKGNNEQFF.

The chain combines TRBV12-3 or TRBV12-4 with TRBJ2-1; 8 bases align to TRBD1. J lost 10 bases, V lost 2 bases, and 25 bases had no gene match. The CDR3 is 20 residues long. The CDR3, as DNA: TGTGCCAGCAGTTTACCCCACCCCACAATCCCAGGGGGCATTTGGGAGGAGCAGTTCTTC. Translated: CASSLPHPTIPGGIWEEQFF.

Worth noting for this clonotype: The junction shows a germline mismatch at one end, possibly a read error. The chain has TRBV12-3 or TRBV12-4 and TRBJ2-1, with 8 positions matching TRBD1. This CDR3 comprises 15 residues. The CDR3 DNA reads as TGTGTCAGCAGGGGATTCGGGACAGGTGCCGGTGAGCAGTTCTTC. It encodes CVSRGFGTGAGEQFF.

A single count supports this clonotype. Its ends do not fully match the called genes, so a read error is possible. The chain uses TRBV27 and TRBJ1-1; the match to TRBD1 covers 7 bases. This CDR3 region has 15 residues. Germline V gene lookup returns CDR1 MNHEY and CDR2 SMNVEV (reference sequence). This CDR3 is CVSSLGLQGGTEAFF. The CDR3 region has the DNA TGTGTCAGCAGTTTAGGCCTGCAGGGGGGGACTGAAGCTTTCTTT.

The chain has TRBV20-1 and TRBJ2-3, with D uncertain. The CDR3 is 14 amino acids. Germline assignment: CDR1 DFQATT and CDR2 SNEGSKA (reference sequence). V lost 1 base and J 2 bases, leaving 10 bases between the germline ends. CDR3 region: CSARATLYTDTQYF. The CDR3 bases are TGCAGTGCTAGAGCAACACTGTACACAGATACGCAGTATTTT.

This chain joins TRBV6-2 or TRBV6-3 and TRBJ2-1; D might be TRBD2 (5 bases). Germline V gene data show CDR1 as MNHEY and CDR2 as SVGEGT. V was pared by 0 bases and J by 4 bases, with 13 bases between. The CDR3 runs to 16 residues. The CDR3 nucleotides are TGTGCCAGCAGTTACTCGGTAGCTAGCAGATACAATGAGCAGTTCTTC. Residues: CASSYSVASRYNEQFF.

This chain uses TRBV5-4 with TRBJ1-1; 10 bases agree with TRBD1. The CDR3 runs 15 residues. Germline CDR1 SGHNT, CDR2 YYREEE (reference sequence). V was clipped by 4 bases and J by 4 bases; unmatched bases: 7. The CDR3 DNA is TGTGCCAGCAGCACGGGACAGGGGTTACTCACTGAAGCTTTCTTT. Amino acid sequence: CASSTGQGLLTEAFF.

This clonotype has more than one count but fewer than ten. The chain has TRBV5-6 and TRBJ1-2, with no clear D. V was trimmed by 0 bases and J by 8 bases, leaving 14 bases between them. Germline CDR1 SGHDT, CDR2 YYEEEE. CDR3 size: 14 residues. The CDR3 region is CASSLGGGAGGYTF. As DNA, the CDR3 is TGTGCCAGCAGCTTGGGAGGAGGTGCAGGCGGCTACACCTTC. The full variable domain, rest sourced from reference TRBV5-6 and TRBJ1-2, is DAGVTQSPTHLIKTRGQQVTLRCSPKSGHDTVSWYQQALGQGPQFIFQYYEEEERQRGNFPDRFSGHQFPNYSSELNVNALLLGDSALYLCASSLGGGAGGYTFGSGTRLTVV.

The J gene is TRBJ2-1, the V gene TRBV27; weak D call: TRBD2 (5 bases). CDR3 length: 14 amino acids. With 1 base removed from V and 7 bases from J, the gap between germline ends came to 11 bases. In germline, CDR1 is MNHEY, CDR2 SMNVEV (reference sequence). The CDR3 nucleotides are TGTGCCAGCAGTTTATGGGAGTTCCGTAATGAGCAGTTCTTC. Residues: CASSLWEFRNEQFF.

This chain links TRBV6-5 with TRBJ1-2; D might be TRBD1 (5 bases). V lost 5 bases and J lost 8, with 15 bases in between. From germline, CDR1 is MNHEY and CDR2 SVGAGI. The CDR3 has 13 amino acids. Here the CDR3 DNA reads TGTGCCAGCAGTCCGGACACCCTGAGAGGCTACACCTTC. Its protein product is CASSPDTLRGYTF.

The chain joins TRBV7-2 to TRBJ2-1, with 7 bases fitting TRBD2. Trimming at V came to 4 bases and at J to 4 bases, leaving 4 bases not matched to a gene. The CDR3 loop spans 14 amino acids. Germline CDR1 SGHTA, CDR2 FQGNSA. CDR3 in amino acids: CASSSLAVYNEQFF. CDR3 sequence (DNA): TGTGCCAGCAGCTCCCTAGCGGTTTACAATGAGCAGTTCTTC.

This clonotype came up a few times. The CDR3 loop reads CVGDEQYV. The CDR3 coding sequence is TGTGTGGGGGACGAGCAGTACGTC. The chain combines TRBV7-9 with TRBJ2-7; the D gene could be TRBD1 or TRBD2 (5 bases each). The CDR3 loop spans 8 amino acids. Germline V lookup: CDR1 SEHNR, CDR2 FQNEAQ (reference sequence).

This clonotype was seen a handful of times. The gene calls are TRBV14 and TRBJ1-2; D is uncertain. V lost 2 bases and J lost 8, with 9 bases in between. There are 12 residues in the CDR3. Germline CDR1 is SGHDN and CDR2 is FVKESK. This chain's CDR3 is CASSQWELGYTF. Here the CDR3 DNA reads TGTGCCAGCAGCCAATGGGAGTTGGGCTACACCTTC.

This clonotype was counted a single time. It is likely a read error, because the conserved phenylalanine at the end of the CDR3 is missing. J is TRBJ2-7 and V is TRBV12-3 or TRBV12-4; D gene unclear. This CDR3 region has 13 residues. V lost 4 bases and J 3 bases, leaving 10 bases between the germline ends. In nucleotides, the CDR3 is TGTGCCAGCAGTTCGCTACAGAACTACGAGCAGTACTCC. It specifies CASSSLQNYEQYS.

V is TRBV27 and J is TRBJ1-1; D call uncertain. The germline CDR1 and CDR2 sequences are MNHEY and SMNVEV (reference sequence). Deletions cut 2 bases from V and 4 bases from J, with 8 bases between. This CDR3 has 13 amino acids. DNA for the CDR3: TGTGCCAGCAGTTTAAGTATTCTCACTGAAGCTTTCTTT. This codes for CASSLSILTEAFF.

The V gene is TRBV11-2, the J gene TRBJ2-7, with TRBD2 matching 9 bases. V shed 5 bases and J 0 bases; nucleotides not matched to a gene: 20. The CDR3 is 20 residues long. In germline, CDR1 is SGHAT, CDR2 FQNNGV. This chain's CDR3 is CASSLLMRGSGGRSSYEQYV. Here the CDR3 DNA reads TGTGCCAGCAGCCTTCTTATGCGGGGTAGCGGGGGACGAAGCTCCTACGAGCAGTACGTC.

The rearrangement joins TRBV28 to TRBJ1-3, with a possible D match to TRBD1 (6 bases). Trimming took 1 base from V and 2 from J, leaving 9 bases between them. The CDR3 has 15 residues. The germline V gene encodes CDR1 MDHEN and CDR2 SYDVKM. The CDR3 DNA reads as TGTGCCAGCAGTTTATCGGACAGAACTGGAAACACCATATATTTT. Translating it yields CASSLSDRTGNTIYF.

This chain connects TRBV12-3 or TRBV12-4 to TRBJ1-5, with 7 bases fitting TRBD1. The CDR3 covers 16 residues. Germline trimming cut 5 bases from V and 4 bases from J; bases unmatched to any gene: 11. CDR3 amino acids: CASSTSQGKVNQPQHF. CDR3 bases: TGTGCCAGCAGTACCTCACAGGGGAAAGTGAATCAGCCCCAGCATTTT.

The chain is built from TRBV6-6 and TRBJ2-5; 8 bases line up with TRBD1. There are 16 residues in the CDR3. Losses at the gene ends were 3 bases for V and 2 bases for J; bases not matched to a gene: 8. Per the germline V gene, CDR1 is MNHNY and CDR2 is SVGAGI (reference sequence). The CDR3 sequence: CASSYQRQGPQETQYF. Here the CDR3 DNA reads TGTGCCAGCAGTTATCAACGACAGGGGCCTCAAGAGACCCAGTACTTC.

The V gene is TRBV5-6, the J gene TRBJ2-5, with D possibly being TRBD1 or TRBD2 (6 bases each). CDR3 length: 17 residues. V was pared by 6 bases and J by 0 bases, with 21 bases between. CDR1 SGHDT and CDR2 YYEEEE come from the germline V gene. CDR3 amino acids: CASTQSEGGLNQETQYF. CDR3 coding DNA: TGTGCCAGCACCCAATCAGAGGGGGGCCTTAACCAAGAGACCCAGTACTTC.

This rearrangement joins TRBV12-3 or TRBV12-4 to TRBJ1-2; TRBD1 matches 9 bases. The CDR3 has 13 residues. With V trimmed by 6 bases and J by 4 bases, 3 bases remained unmatched. The CDR3 here is CASRLQGAYGYTF. As DNA, the CDR3 is TGTGCCAGCAGATTACAGGGGGCCTATGGCTACACCTTC.